Sequencing of this T cell receptor beta chain was carried out in a study of neurological immune-mediated disorders. Notes on the study in general: The absence of any CDR3 amino acid sequence shared by expanded clones across subjects suggests that repertoires were private in all groups. Healthy controls had more TCR clonal expansion than multiple sclerosis, which showed the least, whereas HTLV-1-associated myelopathy showed the most.

Time point: technical triplicate 2. Each sorted-subset library came from 1 million CD4+ or CD8+ T cells. One entry per CDR3 protein, called by TCRdb with MiXCR from the 5' RACE reads. The sample includes fewer than 40,000 distinct CDR3 sequences, about an eighth seen only once; the top ten take approximately 5.6%. This clonotype occurred many times. Its antigen is still unknown. The source material was CD4+ T cells from blood. The TCR sequence derives from a female donor with HTLV-1-associated myelopathy (HAM/TSP).

The CDR3 loop reads CATSERLAGGRGKNIQYF. The CDR3 nucleotides read TGTGCCACCAGTGAGCGACTAGCGGGGGGCCGTGGCAAAAACATTCAGTACTTC. The chain has TRBV24-1 and TRBJ2-4, with TRBD2 matching over 13 bases. The V gene end was trimmed by 4 bases and the J gene end by 3 bases; junction bases not matched to a gene: 8. CDR1 is KGHDR, CDR2 SFDVKD, per germline. The CDR3 runs to 18 residues.